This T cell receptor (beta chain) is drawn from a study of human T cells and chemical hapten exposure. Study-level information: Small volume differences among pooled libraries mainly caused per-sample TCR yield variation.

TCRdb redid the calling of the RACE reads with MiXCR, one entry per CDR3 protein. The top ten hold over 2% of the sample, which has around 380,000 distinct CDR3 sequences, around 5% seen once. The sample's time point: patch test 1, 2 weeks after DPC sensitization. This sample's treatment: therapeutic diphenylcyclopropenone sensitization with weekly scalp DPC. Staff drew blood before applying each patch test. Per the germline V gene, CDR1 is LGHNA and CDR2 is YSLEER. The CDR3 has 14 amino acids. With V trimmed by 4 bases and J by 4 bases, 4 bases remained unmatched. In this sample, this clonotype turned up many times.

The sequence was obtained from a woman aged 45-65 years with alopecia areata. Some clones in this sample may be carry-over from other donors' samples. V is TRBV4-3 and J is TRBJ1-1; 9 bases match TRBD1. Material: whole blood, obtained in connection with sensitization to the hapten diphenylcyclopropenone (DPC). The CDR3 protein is CASSRDRASTEAFF. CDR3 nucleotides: TGCGCCAGCAGCCGGGACAGGGCTTCCACTGAAGCTTTCTTT.